These 13 T cell receptor beta chains were sequenced from one sample in a study of shared clonotypes between healthy human individuals. Data came from immunoSEQ multiplex PCR; TCRdb stores just in-frame clones and leaves some out. The table has over 2 million clones, 92% seen once; the top ten hold about 0.41%. The sequencing input was naive CD4+ T cells from PBMCs. Subset defined: CD45RA+ positively selected. These receptors were obtained from a man younger than 35 in good health. Some clones in this sample may be carry-over from other donors' samples.

The rearrangement links TRBV6-4 to TRBJ2-1; either TRBD1 or TRBD2 may fit D (6 bases each). V lost 3 bases and J lost 8, with 14 bases in between. Germline CDR1 MRHNA, CDR2 SNTAGT. CDR3 size: 14 residues. The CDR3 region is CASSEQGGRDEQFF. The CDR3, as DNA: TGTGCCAGCAGTGAACAGGGAGGAAGGGATGAGCAGTTCTTC.

The chain combines TRBV18 with TRBJ2-5, with no clear D. Germline CDR1 KGHSH, CDR2 LQKENI. This CDR3 comprises 15 residues. Trimming stripped 2 bases from V and 0 bases from J, with 10 bases between. The CDR3 sequence is CASSPGVANQETQYF. Written as DNA, the CDR3 is TGTGCCAGCTCACCAGGGGTCGCTAACCAAGAGACCCAGTACTTC.

This sequence joins TRBV4-1 and TRBJ2-2; TRBD1 matches at 7 bases. Trimming at V came to 4 bases and at J to 1 base, leaving 6 bases not matched to a gene. Germline-derived CDR1 and CDR2 are MGHRA and YSYEKL. This CDR3 contains 16 residues. The CDR3 here is CASSRPGQRNTGELFF. CDR3 nucleotide sequence: TGCGCCAGCAGCCGGCCGGGACAGAGGAACACCGGGGAGCTGTTTTTT.

The V call is TRBV6-5, the J call TRBJ1-5; D is unresolved. The CDR3 contains 13 residues. V was pared by 8 bases and J by 7 bases, with 15 bases between. Germline CDR1 MNHEY, CDR2 SVGAGI. The CDR3 loop is CASAPRDVQPQHF. The CDR3 coding sequence is TGTGCCAGCGCGCCCCGAGATGTCCAGCCCCAGCATTTT.

The V call is TRBV28, the J call TRBJ2-7, with 7 nucleotides matching TRBD1. This CDR3 has 15 residues. After removal of 5 bases from V and 1 base from J, the junction contained 8 bases not matched to a gene. Per germline, CDR1 MDHEN and CDR2 SYDVKM. As DNA, the CDR3 is TGTGCCAGCAGTCCCGGGACAGCCGGGTCCTACGAGCAGTACTTC. Translation: CASSPGTAGSYEQYF.

This sequence joins TRBV27 and TRBJ1-1, with D unclear. Germline CDR1 reads MNHEY; CDR2 reads SMNVEV (reference sequence). There are 14 residues in the CDR3. V was shortened by 5 bases and J by 0 bases, with 10 bases between the two germline ends. In DNA, the CDR3 is TGTGCCAGCAGTCCCCGACGGTTGAACACTGAAGCTTTCTTT. This gives the protein CASSPRRLNTEAFF.

V is TRBV6-1 and J is TRBJ1-1; tentative D call: TRBD1 (5 bases). Germline V lookup: CDR1 MNHNS, CDR2 SASEGT. V lost 3 bases to trimming and J lost 9 bases, with 23 bases between them. This CDR3 contains 16 residues. The DNA for the CDR3 is TGTGCCAGCAGTGAGCTCCCTCAAACAGGTGCGTCCCAAGCTTTCTTT. As protein: CASSELPQTGASQAFF.

CDR3 coding DNA: TGCGCCAGCAGCCTACAGGCAGGGAATGAGCAGTTCTTC. It specifies CASSLQAGNEQFF. The chain carries TRBV5-1 and TRBJ2-1; weak D call: TRBD1 (5 bases). The germline V and J ends were trimmed by 4 bases and 7 bases, with 12 bases remaining between them. CDR3 length: 13 amino acids. Germline V gene sequence: CDR1 SGHRS, CDR2 YFSETQ.

V gene TRBV5-1 combines with J gene TRBJ1-1; D is ambiguous. CDR1 SGHRS and CDR2 YFSETQ come from the germline V gene. The ends were cut back, 0 bases at V and 0 bases at J, with 12 bases in the middle. This CDR3 has 16 residues. The CDR3 reads CASSLVPQLLNTEAFF. For the CDR3, the DNA is TGCGCCAGCAGCTTGGTCCCACAGCTTCTGAACACTGAAGCTTTCTTT.

This clone came up a few times. CDR3 DNA sequence: TGTGCCAGCACATCCCCGAATCAGCCCCAGCATTTT. Its translation is CASTSPNQPQHF. The chain joins TRBV28 to TRBJ1-5; no firm D call. The CDR3 covers 12 residues. Germline V gene data show CDR1 as MDHEN and CDR2 as SYDVKM. The V end was cut by 7 bases, the J end by 4 bases, with 8 bases between. Full variable domain (remainder filled in from reference TRBV28 and TRBJ1-5): DVKVTQSSRYLVKRTGEKVFLECVQDMDHENMFWYRQDPGLGLRLIYFSYDVKMKEKGDIPEGYSVSREKKERFSLILESASTNQTSMYLCASTSPNQPQHFGDGTRLSIL.

The CDR3 region has the DNA TGTGCCAGCAGCATTTACAGGGCCGGGGACACTGAAGCTTTCTTT. Protein sequence: CASSIYRAGDTEAFF. V and J are TRBV6-1 and TRBJ1-1, with D perhaps TRBD1 (6 bases). V was pared by 6 bases and J by 3 bases, with 17 bases between. The V gene's germline CDR1 is MNHNS and CDR2 SASEGT. The CDR3 extends over 15 amino acids.

This clone has more than one count but fewer than ten. The gene calls are TRBV11-2 and TRBJ1-3; D might be TRBD1 (6 bases). The V end lost 3 bases, the J end lost 0 bases, and 9 bases lay between the germline ends. In germline, CDR1 is SGHAT, CDR2 FQNNGV. This CDR3 is 15 amino acids long. CDR3 loop: CASSLGASSGNTIYF. For the CDR3, the DNA is TGTGCCAGCAGCTTGGGGGCGAGCTCTGGAAACACCATATATTTT.

V usage is TRBV29-1 and J usage is TRBJ2-5; D not certain. The V gene's germline CDR1 is SQVTM and CDR2 ANQGSEA. V lost 6 bases and J 5 bases, leaving 13 bases between the germline ends. This CDR3 comprises 12 residues. The CDR3 nucleotides are TGCAGCGTATTAACTCAGAGGGAGACCCAGTACTTC. As protein: CSVLTQRETQYF.